This record covers a single TCR beta chain. This record comes from a study of shared clonotypes between healthy human individuals. The wider study: The plates for each donor numbered three CD4 naive, three CD4 memory, two CD8 naive and one CD8 memory.

With 3 bases removed from V and 10 bases from J, the gap between germline ends came to 10 bases. CDR1 MDHEN and CDR2 SYDVKM come from the germline V gene. This CDR3 has 11 amino acids. The assay was immunoSEQ multiplex PCR, and TCRdb's table has in-frame clones only and misses some. The sample consists of 850,000 to 1,200,000 clones, around 76% of them appearing once. The source is a man younger than 30 in good health. The sample taken for sequencing was memory CD4+ T cells sorted from blood. Subset defined: CD45RA-negative fraction. This sequence joins TRBV28 and TRBJ2-7; weak D call: TRBD1 (6 bases). CDR3 in DNA: TGTGCCAGCAGTTTCAACAGGGAACAGTACTTC. Its protein product is CASSFNREQYF. The full variable domain, rest sourced from reference TRBV28 and TRBJ2-7, is DVKVTQSSRYLVKRTGEKVFLECVQDMDHENMFWYRQDPGLGLRLIYFSYDVKMKEKGDIPEGYSVSREKKERFSLILESASTNQTSMYLCASSFNREQYFGPGTRLTVT.